The 10 T cell receptor beta chains listed next were all sequenced from one sample in a study of PD-L1 blockade in urothelial cancer. Clones were sequenced by immunoSEQ multiplex PCR, and TCRdb holds only the in-frame ones, with some missing. Among some 120,000 clones listed, approximately 84% were seen once. Time point meaning: pretreatment peripheral blood. Sequenced material: PBMCs, taken around atezolizumab (anti-PD-L1) treatment. These receptors were taken from a man aged 50 to 60 with urothelial cancer.

V gene TRBV6-1 combines with J gene TRBJ2-1, with 13 bases that match TRBD2. This CDR3 comprises 15 residues. The trim removed 2 bases at V and 7 bases at J, leaving 2 bases unmatched. Per the germline V gene, CDR1 is MNHNS and CDR2 is SASEGT. CDR3 amino acids: CASSETGLAGNEQFF. CDR3 sequence (DNA): TGTGCCAGCAGTGAAACGGGACTAGCGGGAAATGAGCAGTTCTTC.

The V gene is TRBV6-5, the J gene TRBJ1-4, with D maybe TRBD1 (6 bases). The CDR3 covers 15 residues. Germline V gene data show CDR1 as MNHEY and CDR2 as SVGAGI. V shed 6 bases and J shed 4 bases, with 15 bases lying between them. CDR3 loop: CASRPDRSLNEKLFF. The CDR3 nucleotides read TGTGCCAGCAGACCAGACAGGAGCCTTAATGAAAAACTGTTTTTT.

This clone was picked up a small number of times. This rearrangement joins TRBV28 to TRBJ2-5; 8 bases are shared with TRBD1. V shed 6 bases and J 2 bases; nucleotides not matched to a gene: 5. CDR3 length equals 14 residues. CDR1 is MDHEN, CDR2 SYDVKM, per germline. This chain's CDR3 is CASRAQGGQETQYF. CDR3 DNA sequence: TGTGCCAGCAGAGCACAGGGGGGACAAGAGACCCAGTACTTC.

The gene calls are TRBV6-5 and TRBJ2-7; D is perhaps TRBD2 (5 bases). Trimming removed 5 bases at V and 3 bases at J, with 5 bases between. The germline V gene encodes CDR1 MNHEY and CDR2 SVGAGI. CDR3 length equals 11 residues. The CDR3, as DNA: TGTGCCAGCAGTCGGGGCTACGAGCAGTACTTC. Translating gives CASSRGYEQYF.

The chain links TRBV5-1 to TRBJ1-2; a possible D gene is TRBD1 (6 bases). V gave up 0 bases and J gave up 2 bases, with 11 bases separating them. CDR3 length equals 15 residues. The germline CDR1 and CDR2 sequences are SGHRS and YFSETQ. The CDR3 region is CASSLEGQRNYGYTF. The CDR3 bases are TGCGCCAGCAGCTTGGAGGGACAACGAAACTATGGCTACACCTTC.

The rearrangement joins TRBV19 to TRBJ1-4; a weak D match, TRBD1 (6 bases). In germline, CDR1 is LNHDA, CDR2 SQIVND (reference sequence). The CDR3 runs to 15 residues. V was shortened by 9 bases and J by 7 bases, with 21 bases between the two germline ends. The CDR3 is CASRWRNRVGEKLFF. For the CDR3, the DNA is TGTGCCAGCCGGTGGAGAAACAGGGTTGGTGAAAAACTGTTTTTT.

This clone turned up a few times. The chain couples TRBV2 to TRBJ1-2; 8 positions agree with TRBD1. Germline CDR1 SNHLY, CDR2 FYNNEI. CDR3 length equals 15 residues. Trimming took 0 bases from V and 2 from J; bases not matched to a gene: 2. The chain's CDR3 is CASSEARTGNYGYTF. In DNA, the CDR3 is TGTGCCAGCAGTGAAGCGAGGACAGGGAACTATGGCTACACCTTC.

The genes are TRBV30 and TRBJ1-2; D might be TRBD1 (5 bases). Germline V gene data show CDR1 as GTSNPN and CDR2 as SVGIG (reference sequence). CDR3 length equals 16 residues. V was cut by 3 bases and J by 6 bases, with 23 bases left in between. This CDR3 is CAWSLGRWGGFDGYTF. The CDR3 bases are TGTGCCTGGAGCCTTGGACGGTGGGGGGGGTTTGATGGCTACACCTTC.

This sequence joins TRBV5-1 and TRBJ1-3; 9 bases fit TRBD1. The CDR3 spans 16 residues. The trim removed 0 bases at V and 4 bases at J, leaving 5 bases unmatched. CDR1 is SGHRS and CDR2 is YFSETQ in the germline V gene. The CDR3 here is CASSLEGTGKGNTIYF. The CDR3, as DNA: TGCGCCAGCAGCTTGGAAGGGACAGGGAAAGGAAACACCATATATTTT.

This chain connects TRBV5-1 to TRBJ2-5; 8 nucleotides match TRBD1. From germline, CDR1 is SGHRS and CDR2 YFSETQ. This CDR3 contains 14 residues. V shed 5 bases, J shed 5 bases, and the junction held 8 bases outside the gene matches. The CDR3 protein is CASSDTGGLETQYF. The CDR3 DNA is TGCGCCAGCAGTGATACAGGGGGTCTGGAGACCCAGTACTTC.